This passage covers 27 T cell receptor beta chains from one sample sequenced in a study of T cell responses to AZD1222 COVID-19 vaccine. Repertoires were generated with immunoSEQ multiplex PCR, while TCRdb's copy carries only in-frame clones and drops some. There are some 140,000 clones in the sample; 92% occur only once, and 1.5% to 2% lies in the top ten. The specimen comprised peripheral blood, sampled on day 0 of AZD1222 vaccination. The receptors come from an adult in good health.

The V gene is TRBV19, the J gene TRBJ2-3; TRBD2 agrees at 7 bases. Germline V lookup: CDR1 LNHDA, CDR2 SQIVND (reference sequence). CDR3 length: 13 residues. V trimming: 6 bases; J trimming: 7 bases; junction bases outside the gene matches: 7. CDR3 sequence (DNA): TGTGCCAGTAGGGTTGCGGGGGTTTATACGCAGTATTTT. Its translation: CASRVAGVYTQYF.

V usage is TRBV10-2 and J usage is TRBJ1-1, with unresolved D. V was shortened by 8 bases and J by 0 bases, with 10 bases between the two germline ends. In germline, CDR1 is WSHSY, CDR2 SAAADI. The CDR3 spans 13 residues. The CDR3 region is CASSLVMNTEAFF. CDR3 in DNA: TGCGCCAGCTCTTTGGTGATGAACACTGAAGCTTTCTTT.

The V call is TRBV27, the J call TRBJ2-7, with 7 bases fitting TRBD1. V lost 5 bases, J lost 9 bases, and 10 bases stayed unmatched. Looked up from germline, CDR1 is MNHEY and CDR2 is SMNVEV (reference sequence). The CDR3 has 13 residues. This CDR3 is CASSQDRVGWQYF. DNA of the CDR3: TGTGCCAGCAGTCAAGACAGGGTAGGATGGCAGTACTTC.

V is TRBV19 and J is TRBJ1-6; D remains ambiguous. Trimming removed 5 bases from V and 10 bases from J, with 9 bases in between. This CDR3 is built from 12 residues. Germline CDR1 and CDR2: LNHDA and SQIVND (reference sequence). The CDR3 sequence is CASSGPGSPLHF. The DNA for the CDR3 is TGTGCCAGTAGTGGGCCGGGCTCACCCCTCCACTTT.

CDR3 in DNA: TGTGCCAGCAGCTACGGCCCCGGAGATACGCAGTATTTT. It yields the protein CASSYGPGDTQYF. The J gene is TRBJ2-3, the V gene TRBV5-4; no definite D call. Germline V gives CDR1 SGHNT, CDR2 YYREEE (reference sequence). Trimming removed 3 bases from V and 5 bases from J, with 10 bases in between. This CDR3 has 13 residues.

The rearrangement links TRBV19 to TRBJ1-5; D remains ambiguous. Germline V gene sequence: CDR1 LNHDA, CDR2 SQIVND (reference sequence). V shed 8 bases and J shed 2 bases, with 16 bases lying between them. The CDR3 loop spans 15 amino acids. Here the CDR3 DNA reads TGTGCCAGTTCCGGTAGCAGGTTTGGCAATCAGCCCCAGCATTTT. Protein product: CASSGSRFGNQPQHF. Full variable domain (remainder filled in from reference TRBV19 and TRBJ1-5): DGGITQSPKYLFRKEGQNVTLSCEQNLNHDAMYWYRQDPGQGLRLIYYSQIVNDFQKGDIAEGYSVSREKKESFPLTVTSAQKNPTAFYLCASSGSRFGNQPQHFGDGTRLSIL.

Written as DNA, the CDR3 is TGTGCCAGCAGTTTAAGCAGGAGCTCCTACGAGCAGTACTTC. Translated: CASSLSRSSYEQYF. The chain carries TRBV27 and TRBJ2-7; no clear D gene. The CDR3 contains 14 residues. The germline V and J ends were trimmed by 2 bases and 0 bases, with 8 bases remaining between them. The germline gives CDR1 MNHEY, CDR2 SMNVEV (reference sequence).

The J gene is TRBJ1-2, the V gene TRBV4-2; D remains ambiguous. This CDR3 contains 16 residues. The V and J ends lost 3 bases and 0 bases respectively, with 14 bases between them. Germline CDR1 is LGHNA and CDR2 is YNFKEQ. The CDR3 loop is CASSQAARQSNYGYTF. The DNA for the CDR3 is TGTGCCAGCAGCCAGGCCGCCCGTCAGTCTAACTATGGCTACACCTTC.

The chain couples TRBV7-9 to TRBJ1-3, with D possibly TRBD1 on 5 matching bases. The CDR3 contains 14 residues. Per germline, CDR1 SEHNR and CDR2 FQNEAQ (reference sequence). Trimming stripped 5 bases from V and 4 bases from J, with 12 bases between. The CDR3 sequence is CASSPGLAGNTIYF. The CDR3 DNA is TGTGCCAGCAGCCCAGGGCTGGCGGGAAACACCATATATTTT.

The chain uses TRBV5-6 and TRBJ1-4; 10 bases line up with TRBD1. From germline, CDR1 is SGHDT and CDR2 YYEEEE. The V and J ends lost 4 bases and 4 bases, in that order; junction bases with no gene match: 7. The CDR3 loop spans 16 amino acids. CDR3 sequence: CASSQGDRGFNEKLFF. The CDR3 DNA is TGTGCCAGCAGCCAAGGGGACAGGGGCTTTAATGAAAAACTGTTTTTT.

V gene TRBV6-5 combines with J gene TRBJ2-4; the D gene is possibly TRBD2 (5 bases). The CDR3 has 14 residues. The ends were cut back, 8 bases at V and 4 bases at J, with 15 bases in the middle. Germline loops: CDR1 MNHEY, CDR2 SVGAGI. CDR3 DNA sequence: TGTGCCAGCTCCCCGGGGTCCAGAAAAAACATTCAGTACTTC. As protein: CASSPGSRKNIQYF.

CDR3 sequence: CASRGLDETQYF. DNA of the CDR3: TGTGCCAGCCGAGGGCTAGACGAGACCCAGTACTTC. The J gene is TRBJ2-5, the V gene TRBV7-9, with D perhaps TRBD2 (5 bases). V shed 8 bases and J shed 5 bases, with 12 bases lying between them. Germline V gives CDR1 SEHNR, CDR2 FQNEAQ (reference sequence). This CDR3 contains 12 residues.

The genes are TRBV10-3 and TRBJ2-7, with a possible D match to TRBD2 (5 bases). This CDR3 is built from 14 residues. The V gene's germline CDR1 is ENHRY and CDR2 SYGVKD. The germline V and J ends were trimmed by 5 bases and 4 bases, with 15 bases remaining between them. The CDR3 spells CAISLTGGRYEQYF. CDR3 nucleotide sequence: TGTGCCATCAGTTTAACGGGTGGGAGATACGAGCAGTACTTC.

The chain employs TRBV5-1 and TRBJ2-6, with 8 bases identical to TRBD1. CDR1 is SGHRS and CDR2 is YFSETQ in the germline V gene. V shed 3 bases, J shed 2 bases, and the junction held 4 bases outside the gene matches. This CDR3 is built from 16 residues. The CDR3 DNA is TGCGCCAGCAGCTCAGAACAGGGGGCTGGGGCCAACGTCCTGACTTTC. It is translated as CASSSEQGAGANVLTF.

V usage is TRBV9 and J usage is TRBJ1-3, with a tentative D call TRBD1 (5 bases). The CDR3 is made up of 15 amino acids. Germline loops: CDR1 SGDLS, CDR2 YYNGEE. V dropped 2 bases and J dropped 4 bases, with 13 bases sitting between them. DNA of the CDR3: TGTGCCAGCAGCGTGTCGACAGCCGCGGGAAACACCATATATTTT. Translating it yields CASSVSTAAGNTIYF.

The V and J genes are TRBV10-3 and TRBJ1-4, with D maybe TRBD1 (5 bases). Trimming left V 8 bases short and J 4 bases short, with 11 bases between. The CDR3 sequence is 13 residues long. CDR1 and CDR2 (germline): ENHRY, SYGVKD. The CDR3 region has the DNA TGTGCCATCGGGGCACAAATTAATGAAAAACTGTTTTTT. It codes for CAIGAQINEKLFF.

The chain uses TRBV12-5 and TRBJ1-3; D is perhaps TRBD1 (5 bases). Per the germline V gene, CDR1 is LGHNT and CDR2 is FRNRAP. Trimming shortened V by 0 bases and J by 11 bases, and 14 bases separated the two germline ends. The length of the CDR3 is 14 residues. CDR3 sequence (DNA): TGTGCTAGTGGTTTGGTATTTAAGGGGAAACCCATATATTTT. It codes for CASGLVFKGKPIYF. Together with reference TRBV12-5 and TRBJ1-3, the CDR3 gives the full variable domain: DARVTQTPRHKVTEMGQEVTMRCQPILGHNTVFWYRQTMMQGLELLAYFRNRAPLDDSGMPKDRFSAEMPDATLATLKIQPSEPRDSAVYFCASGLVFKGKPIYFGEGSWLTVV.

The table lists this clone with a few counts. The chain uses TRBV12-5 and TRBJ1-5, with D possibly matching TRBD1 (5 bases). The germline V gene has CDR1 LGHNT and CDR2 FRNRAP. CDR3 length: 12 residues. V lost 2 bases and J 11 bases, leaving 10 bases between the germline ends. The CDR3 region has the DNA TGTGCTAGTGGTTTGCCCTGGGGGTCCCAGCATTTT. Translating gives CASGLPWGSQHF.

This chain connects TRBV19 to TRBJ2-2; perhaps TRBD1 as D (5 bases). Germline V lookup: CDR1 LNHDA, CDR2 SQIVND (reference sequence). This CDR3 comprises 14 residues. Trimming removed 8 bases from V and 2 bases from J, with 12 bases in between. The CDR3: CASETERNTGELFF. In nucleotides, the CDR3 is TGTGCCAGTGAGACAGAGAGAAACACCGGGGAGCTGTTTTTT.

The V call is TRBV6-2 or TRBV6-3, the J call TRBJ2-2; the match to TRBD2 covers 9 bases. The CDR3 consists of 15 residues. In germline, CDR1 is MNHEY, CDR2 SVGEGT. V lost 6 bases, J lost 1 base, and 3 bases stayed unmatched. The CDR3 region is CASSLLAGNTGELFF. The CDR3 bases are TGTGCCAGCAGCTTACTAGCGGGGAACACCGGGGAGCTGTTTTTT.

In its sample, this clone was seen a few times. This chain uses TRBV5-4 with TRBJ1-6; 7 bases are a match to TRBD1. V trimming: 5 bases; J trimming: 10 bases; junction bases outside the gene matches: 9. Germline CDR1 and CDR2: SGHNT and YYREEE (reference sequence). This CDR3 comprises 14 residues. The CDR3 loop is CASSPRDRSSPLHF. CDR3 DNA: TGTGCCAGCAGTCCCCGGGACAGATCGTCACCCCTCCACTTT.

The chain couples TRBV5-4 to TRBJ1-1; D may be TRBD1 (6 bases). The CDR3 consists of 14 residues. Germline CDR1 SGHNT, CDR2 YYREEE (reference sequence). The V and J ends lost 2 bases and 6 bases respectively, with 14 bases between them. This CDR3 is CASSFEGVRSEAFF. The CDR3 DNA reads TGTGCCAGCAGCTTCGAGGGGGTGAGGTCTGAAGCTTTCTTT.

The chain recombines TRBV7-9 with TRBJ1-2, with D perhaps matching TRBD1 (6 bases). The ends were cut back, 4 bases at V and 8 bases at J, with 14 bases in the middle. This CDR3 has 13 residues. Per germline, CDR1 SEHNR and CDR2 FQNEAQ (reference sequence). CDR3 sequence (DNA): TGTGCCAGCAGCTCTACAGGGTTAGGAGGCTACACCTTC. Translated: CASSSTGLGGYTF.

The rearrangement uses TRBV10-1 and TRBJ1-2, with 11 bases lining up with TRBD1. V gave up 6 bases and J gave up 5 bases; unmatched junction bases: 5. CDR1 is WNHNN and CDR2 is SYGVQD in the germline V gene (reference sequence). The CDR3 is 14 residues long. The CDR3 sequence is CASRGQGVWYGYTF. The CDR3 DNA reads TGCGCCAGCAGGGGACAGGGGGTTTGGTATGGCTACACCTTC.

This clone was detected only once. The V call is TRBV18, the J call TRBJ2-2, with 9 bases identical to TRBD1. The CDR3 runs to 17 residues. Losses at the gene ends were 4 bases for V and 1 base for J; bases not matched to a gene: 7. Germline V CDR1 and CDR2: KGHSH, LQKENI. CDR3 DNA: TGTGCCAGCTCACGAGATGCGGGACAGGGGAACACCGGGGAGCTGTTTTTT. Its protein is CASSRDAGQGNTGELFF.

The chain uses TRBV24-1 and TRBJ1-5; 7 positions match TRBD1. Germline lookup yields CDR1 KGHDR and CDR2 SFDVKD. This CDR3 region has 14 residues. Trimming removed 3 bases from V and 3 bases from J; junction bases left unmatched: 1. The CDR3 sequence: CATSDDRDNQPQHF. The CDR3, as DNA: TGTGCCACCAGTGATGACAGGGACAATCAGCCCCAGCATTTT.

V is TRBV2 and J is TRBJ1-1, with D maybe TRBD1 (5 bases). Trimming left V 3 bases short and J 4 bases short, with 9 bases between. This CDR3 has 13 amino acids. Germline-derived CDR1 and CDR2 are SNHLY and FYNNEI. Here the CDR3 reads CASSDPGGTEAFF. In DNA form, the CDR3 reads TGTGCCAGCAGTGACCCCGGGGGCACTGAAGCTTTCTTT.